This T cell receptor beta chain was sequenced for a study of cytotoxic CD8 clonotypes in ibrutinib-treated CLL. General study findings and limits: Stable or contracted on treatment, public clonotypes were also uncommon.

Germline V CDR1 and CDR2: SGDLS, YYNGEE. The CDR3 contains 15 residues. Trimming at V came to 3 bases and at J to 3 bases, leaving 6 bases not matched to a gene. This table comes from immunoSEQ multiplex PCR, and its TCRdb copy is limited to in-frame clones, with some not included. The table records some 98,000 clones, approximately 82% of them present only once. As for this clone: No antigen is known for it.

Sequences were derived from PBMCs, sampled after 12 months of ibrutinib treatment. The TCR sequence derives from a human donor with chronic lymphocytic leukemia. V usage is TRBV9 and J usage is TRBJ2-1, with TRBD1 matching 7 bases. The CDR3 here is CASSANGQVYNEQFF. The CDR3 DNA sequence: TGTGCCAGCAGCGCCAACGGACAGGTCTACAATGAGCAGTTCTTC.